Listed here is a single T cell receptor (beta chain). TCR beta CDR3 sequences were amplified from RNA transcripts. The TCR CDR3 was amplified in a first-round RT-PCR using the HTBI primer set. A single record per CDR3 protein comes from TCRdb applying MiXCR to the multiplex PCR reads. The data contain 600,000 or so distinct CDR3 sequences, around 15% of them singletons. The data were obtained in a study of T cells in Graves' hyperthyroidism and ophthalmopathy. The hyperthyroidism patients had all been newly diagnosed, and their disease duration was under 2 months. Their ages ranged from 18 to 65 years. Fresh peripheral blood, about 9.3 ml, yielded the PBMCs. The CDR3 is 10 residues long. Germline V CDR1 and CDR2: SEHNR, FQNEAQ (reference sequence). V gave up 11 bases and J gave up 5 bases, with 9 bases separating them.

The TCR originated in a woman younger than 45 with Graves' hyperthyroidism. J is TRBJ1-1 and V is TRBV7-9; D is undetermined. Material: blood. CDR3 amino acids: CAGEATEAFF. The CDR3 nucleotides read TGTGCCGGCGAAGCTACTGAAGCTTTCTTT. The complete variable domain, with remaining parts taken from reference TRBV7-9 and TRBJ1-1, reads DTGVSQNPRHKITKRGQNVTFRCDPISEHNRLYWYRQTLGQGPEFLTYFQNEAQLEKSRLLSDRFSAERPKGSFSTLEIQRTEQGDSAMYLCAGEATEAFFGQGTRLTVV.